Below, 21 T cell receptor beta chains from the same sample are listed, as sequenced in a study of blood T cell repertoires in COVID-19. Method: immunoSEQ multiplex PCR; TCRdb's copy keeps in-frame clones and lacks some. The top ten hold around 27% of the sample, which has about 73,000 clones, 84% seen once. What was sequenced was peripheral blood. These receptors all come from a human donor in a cohort sampled during active COVID-19.

The gene calls are TRBV29-1 and TRBJ1-1; 7 bases are a match to TRBD1. J gave up 3 bases and V 8 bases, and 12 bases lay outside the gene matches. The length of the CDR3 is 14 residues. The germline gives CDR1 SQVTM, CDR2 ANQGSEA. CDR3 bases: TGCAGCACCTGGACAGGCTTAAGGGACACTGAAGCTTTCTTT. This translates into CSTWTGLRDTEAFF.

The chain has TRBV11-2 and TRBJ2-5; D is possibly TRBD1 (6 bases). Trimming took off 1 base at V and 4 bases at J, with 13 bases between the two ends. The CDR3 contains 15 residues. Germline-derived CDR1 and CDR2 are SGHAT and FQNNGV. CDR3 sequence: CASSLGVQGLETQYF. CDR3 sequence (DNA): TGTGCCAGCAGCTTAGGGGTCCAGGGGCTAGAGACCCAGTACTTC.

This clone occurred once. This chain uses TRBV7-3 with TRBJ2-3; D possibly corresponds to TRBD2 (5 bases). CDR3 length: 15 amino acids. CDR1 is SGHTA, CDR2 FQGTGA, per germline. Trimming shortened V by 0 bases and J by 5 bases, and 12 bases separated the two germline ends. The CDR3 is CASSLTLREGDTQYF. The CDR3 nucleotides read TGTGCCAGCAGCTTAACGCTACGCGAGGGAGATACGCAGTATTTT.

The V gene is TRBV4-1, the J gene TRBJ2-1, with D uncertain. V was cut by 1 base and J by 8 bases, with 9 bases left in between. CDR1 is MGHRA and CDR2 is YSYEKL in the germline V gene. This CDR3 contains 13 residues. The CDR3 DNA follows: TGCGCCAGCAGCCAAGGGCCTTCAGATGAGCAGTTCTTC. As protein: CASSQGPSDEQFF.

This clone was found a few times. The chain is built from TRBV28 and TRBJ2-7; 11 bases are shared with TRBD1. The V gene's germline CDR1 is MDHEN and CDR2 SYDVKM. Trimming took 3 bases from V and 2 from J; bases not matched to a gene: 3. The CDR3 consists of 15 residues. The CDR3 DNA follows: TGTGCCAGCAGTTTCCCGGGACAGGGGGCCTACGAGCAGTACTTC. The encoded protein is CASSFPGQGAYEQYF.

This chain joins TRBV7-6 and TRBJ2-3; D possibly corresponds to TRBD2 (7 bases). With 5 bases removed from V and 5 bases from J, the gap between germline ends came to 20 bases. Germline V gives CDR1 SGHVS, CDR2 FNYEAQ. CDR3 size: 16 residues. Here the CDR3 DNA reads TGTGCCAGCAGCCCCGAAGGGGGGAGGGCGAAAGATACGCAGTATTTT. Translating gives CASSPEGGRAKDTQYF.

The J gene is TRBJ2-7, the V gene TRBV19; D possibly corresponds to TRBD2 (6 bases). V gave up 3 bases and J gave up 3 bases, with 15 bases separating them. This CDR3 is 15 amino acids long. Germline V gene lookup returns CDR1 LNHDA and CDR2 SQIVND (reference sequence). CDR3 nucleotides: TGTGCCAGTAGTATGGATCATGGGGGGAACTACGAGCAGTACTTC. This sequence encodes CASSMDHGGNYEQYF.

V and J are TRBV6-6 and TRBJ1-3; 7 bases map to TRBD1. This CDR3 spans 15 amino acids. The V gene's germline CDR1 is MNHNY and CDR2 SVGAGI (reference sequence). Losses at the gene ends were 5 bases for V and 0 bases for J; bases not matched to a gene: 4. CDR3 nucleotides: TGTGCCAGCAGTCAGACAGGGAGCTCTGGAAACACCATATATTTT. Protein product: CASSQTGSSGNTIYF.

The table lists this clone with many counts. This sequence joins TRBV4-1 and TRBJ1-4; D not certain. Trimming pared 0 bases from V and 0 bases from J, leaving 5 bases between. The length of the CDR3 is 15 residues. The germline gives CDR1 MGHRA, CDR2 YSYEKL. The CDR3 region is CASSQDYATNEKLFF. The CDR3 DNA reads TGCGCCAGCAGCCAAGACTATGCAACTAATGAAAAACTGTTTTTT.

The chain links TRBV11-2 to TRBJ2-7; D ambiguous. V lost 3 bases, J lost 2 bases, and 5 bases lay in between. CDR3 length equals 12 residues. CDR1 is SGHAT, CDR2 FQNNGV, per germline. CDR3 DNA: TGTGCCAGCAGCTTGAGCCCCTACGAGCAGTACTTC. Translated: CASSLSPYEQYF.

The rearrangement joins TRBV4-1 to TRBJ2-1; TRBD2 matches 12 bases. This CDR3 comprises 16 residues. Germline values: CDR1 MGHRA, CDR2 YSYEKL. The trim removed 0 bases at V and 4 bases at J, leaving 1 base unmatched. This CDR3 is CASSQELAGGYNEQFF. The CDR3 nucleotides are TGCGCCAGCAGCCAAGAACTAGCGGGGGGTTACAATGAGCAGTTCTTC.

The rearrangement links TRBV7-9 to TRBJ1-5; D call uncertain. The CDR3 spans 14 residues. V was shortened by 2 bases and J by 6 bases, with 11 bases between the two germline ends. CDR1 and CDR2 from the germline V gene are SEHNR and FQNEAQ (reference sequence). CDR3 in amino acids: CASSLSLSGQPQHF. For the CDR3, the DNA is TGTGCCAGCAGCTTATCACTCTCAGGTCAGCCCCAGCATTTT. The full variable domain, in which reference TRBV7-9 and TRBJ1-5 provide the parts outside the CDR3, is DTGVSQNPRHKITKRGQNVTFRCDPISEHNRLYWYRQTLGQGPEFLTYFQNEAQLEKSRLLSDRFSAERPKGSFSTLEIQRTEQGDSAMYLCASSLSLSGQPQHFGDGTRLSIL.

V is TRBV10-1 and J is TRBJ1-1; the match to TRBD1 covers 9 bases. CDR3 length: 14 amino acids. Looked up from germline, CDR1 is WNHNN and CDR2 is SYGVQD (reference sequence). V was pared by 6 bases and J by 5 bases, with 7 bases of the junction left unmatched. CDR3 amino acids: CASRPRDRATEAFF. CDR3 nucleotide sequence: TGCGCCAGCAGGCCCCGGGACAGGGCGACTGAAGCTTTCTTT.

The CDR3 bases are TGTGCCAGCACTCTGGGGGGAGGGTACAATGAGCAGTTCTTC. Translating it yields CASTLGGGYNEQFF. The V and J genes are TRBV19 and TRBJ2-1, with 7 bases fitting TRBD2. Germline V lookup: CDR1 LNHDA, CDR2 SQIVND (reference sequence). The CDR3 is 14 residues long. V was clipped by 9 bases and J by 4 bases; unmatched bases: 9.

This clone was picked up one time. This chain connects TRBV12-3 or TRBV12-4 to TRBJ2-7, with D hard to call. The CDR3 sequence is 13 residues long. Trimming took 6 bases from V and 4 from J, leaving 13 bases between them. Here the CDR3 reads CASSADRRYEQYF. CDR3 nucleotides: TGTGCCAGCAGCGCGGATAGAAGGTACGAGCAGTACTTC.

The chain recombines TRBV14 with TRBJ2-7, with TRBD1 as a possible D gene (5 bases). Germline loops: CDR1 SGHDN, CDR2 FVKESK. CDR3 length equals 16 residues. V was cut by 3 bases and J by 3 bases, with 18 bases left in between. The CDR3 here is CASSQLDQGRSYEQYF. CDR3 nucleotide sequence: TGTGCCAGCAGCCAGCTGGACCAGGGTCGGAGCTACGAGCAGTACTTC.

The CDR3, as DNA: TGTGCCATCAGTACGACAGGGGCCCACGAGCAGTACTTC. Its protein product is CAISTTGAHEQYF. The V call is TRBV10-3, the J call TRBJ2-7, with TRBD1 matching 8 bases. The CDR3 spans 13 residues. The V gene end was trimmed by 5 bases and the J gene end by 5 bases; junction bases not matched to a gene: 5. Germline CDR1 reads ENHRY; CDR2 reads SYGVKD.

The CDR3 nucleotides read TGTGCCAGCAGCTTGTTCCCAGGACTAGCGGGGCAAGAGACCCAGTACTTC. Its protein product is CASSLFPGLAGQETQYF. The chain links TRBV5-4 to TRBJ2-5; 12 nucleotides match TRBD2. Germline V lookup: CDR1 SGHNT, CDR2 YYREEE (reference sequence). The V gene end was trimmed by 1 base and the J gene end by 2 bases; junction bases not matched to a gene: 6. This CDR3 comprises 17 residues.

This chain uses TRBV15 with TRBJ1-2; 10 nucleotides match TRBD1. CDR1 is LNHNV and CDR2 is YYDKDF in the germline V gene (reference sequence). V lost 4 bases and J lost 3; bases outside the gene matches: 8. This CDR3 spans 16 amino acids. Here the CDR3 reads CATSKAGTGADYGYTF. The DNA for the CDR3 is TGTGCCACCAGCAAAGCCGGGACAGGGGCTGACTATGGCTACACCTTC.

This chain links TRBV7-8 with TRBJ2-7; D possibly corresponds to TRBD2 (6 bases). This CDR3 spans 15 amino acids. Trimming left V 5 bases short and J 3 bases short, with 17 bases between. Per germline, CDR1 SGHVS and CDR2 FQNEAQ. As DNA, the CDR3 is TGTGCCAGCAGCCCGCGGGACCGAACAGTCTACGAGCAGTACTTC. Protein sequence: CASSPRDRTVYEQYF.

The chain uses TRBV7-9 and TRBJ1-6; D is unresolved. V shed 5 bases and J shed 6 bases, with 14 bases lying between them. This CDR3 spans 15 amino acids. CDR1 and CDR2 (germline): SEHNR, FQNEAQ (reference sequence). The CDR3 region has the DNA TGTGCCAGCAGCCCACCCCGGGGATCTAATTCACCCCTCCACTTT. It encodes CASSPPRGSNSPLHF.